This T cell receptor (beta chain) stems from a study of tumor and adjacent non-tumor tissue in lung cancer. Germline V gene sequence: CDR1 MNHEY, CDR2 SVGAGI. The CDR3 contains 12 residues. TCRbeta libraries were built with three rounds of nested PCR, modified from ARM-PCR. In TCRdb, the multiplex PCR reads were re-called with MiXCR into one record per CDR3 protein. Among about 98,000 distinct CDR3 sequences listed, 80% were seen once. As regards this clonotype: At one end the junction does not follow the germline gene, possibly because of a read error.

This sample's RNA came from whole unsorted tissue. More than 3 cm separated this lung sample from the edge of the tumor. Sequenced material: distant non-tumor lung tissue. This clonotype was obtained from a man in his fifties or sixties with small cell lung cancer. The chain couples TRBV6-5 to TRBJ2-7; D unclear. CDR3 nucleotides: TGTGCCAGCTTCGATGCGGTACGGAATATTGCCTTC. Residues: CASFDAVRNIAF.